A selection of T cell receptor beta chains follows, all from one sample in a study of cytomegalovirus exposure and HLA in healthy donors. Here immunoSEQ multiplex PCR was the method, and the copy in TCRdb shows in-frame clones only, minus some. The table for this sample gives fewer than 250,000 clones. The sequenced sample consisted of PBMCs. Receptor source: a woman aged 25 to 45 in good health and CMV-seropositive. Both conserved end residues are part of each CDR3. A D gene is named only where the DNA matches it firmly.

j_gene | len | d_gene | v_gene | CDR3nt | CDR3aa
TRBJ2-1 | 17 | - | TRBV2 | TGTGCCAGCAGTGAATCCCCTCAGATTGTCTCCTACAATGAGCAGTTCTTC | CASSESPQIVSYNEQFF
TRBJ2-1 | 15 | - | TRBV19 | TGTGCCAGCCTAAGGTTTGGGAGCTCCTACAATGAGCAGTTCTTC | CASLRFGSSYNEQFF
TRBJ2-7 | 15 | - | TRBV9 | TGTGCCAGCAGCCTTCAAGGGGGGGAAATCTACGAGCAGTACTTC | CASSLQGGEIYEQYF
TRBJ2-5 | 15 | TRBD1 | TRBV6-5 | TGTGCCAGCAATGCCGGGGACAGGGGACGAGAGGCCCAGTACTTC | CASNAGDRGREAQYF
TRBJ2-2 | 15 | - | TRBV4-3 | TGCGCCAGCAGCCAGGACACTACGAACACCGGGGAGCTGTTTTTT | CASSQDTTNTGELFF
TRBJ2-5 | 16 | - | TRBV7-8 | TGTGCCAGCAGCTTAATGCGATCCCGTAATCAAGAGACCCAGTACTTC | CASSLMRSRNQETQYF
TRBJ2-3 | 15 | - | TRBV10-1 | TGCGCCACCTCCTGGAGGGAGCCAGACACAGATACGCAGTATTTT | CATSWREPDTDTQYF
TRBJ2-7 | 13 | - | TRBV2 | TGTGCCAGCAGTGTCCTAGCCCTGCAAGAGCAGTACTTC | CASSVLALQEQYF
TRBJ1-5 | 15 | - | TRBV19 | TGTGCCAGTAGTATAGAAGGGACAAATAATCAGCCCCAGCATTTT | CASSIEGTNNQPQHF
TRBJ2-7 | 15 | - | TRBV10-3 | TGTGCCATCAGGTCGTCTACCCTAGCGTCCTACGAGCAGTACTTC | CAIRSSTLASYEQYF
TRBJ2-3 | 14 | TRBD1 | TRBV6-5 | TGTGCCAGCAGTTACGCGGGACAGGTCAAGGTGCAGTATTTT | CASSYAGQVKVQYF
TRBJ1-6 | 16 | TRBD1 | TRBV9 | TGTGCCAGCAGCCCCAAGGTCGGGACAGGGGATTCACCCCTCCACTTT | CASSPKVGTGDSPLHF
TRBJ1-6 | 15 | TRBD1 | TRBV9 | TGTGCCAGCAGCGTAGAGGACAGGGCGAATTCACCCCTCCACTTT | CASSVEDRANSPLHF
TRBJ2-3 | 16 | - | TRBV6-1 | TGTGCCAGCAGTGAACAGAGACTAGTCGCGTCGGGTACGCAGTATTTT | CASSEQRLVASGTQYF
TRBJ1-2 | 16 | TRBD1 | TRBV5-1 | TGCGCCAGCAGCATACAGACAGGGGTTTGGGACTATGGCTACACCTTC | CASSIQTGVWDYGYTF
TRBJ1-1 | 12 | - | TRBV6-1 | TGTGCCAGCAGTGATGAGAGGGTAGAAGCTTTCTTT | CASSDERVEAFF
TRBJ2-7 | 14 | - | TRBV11-2 | TGTGCCAGCAGCTTAGGAGGCAGGGGATACGAGCAGTACTTC | CASSLGGRGYEQYF
TRBJ1-2 | 14 | - | TRBV6-6 | TGTGCCAGCAGTCTGTTGGGCCCCCTCTATGGCTACACCTTC | CASSLLGPLYGYTF
TRBJ1-2 | 12 | - | TRBV5-1 | TGCGCCAGCAGCTTAACAGACTATGGCTACACCTTC | CASSLTDYGYTF
TRBJ2-5 | 13 | - | TRBV6-5 | TGTGCCAGCAGCAACAGGTTCGGGGAGACCCAGTACTTC | CASSNRFGETQYF
TRBJ1-2 | 12 | - | TRBV30 | TGTGCCTGGACCCCTGTTCCGTATGGCTACACCTTC | CAWTPVPYGYTF
TRBJ1-2 | 15 | TRBD1 | TRBV11-2 | TGTGCCAGCAGCGGTCAGGACAGGGGGGCCTATGGCTACACCTTC | CASSGQDRGAYGYTF
TRBJ1-5 | 15 | TRBD1 | TRBV5-1 | TGCGCCAGCAGCGCGACAGGGGGAGGCAATCAGCCCCAGCATTTT | CASSATGGGNQPQHF
TRBJ1-1 | 11 | - | TRBV21-1 | TGTGCCAGCAGCCCCTGGACAGGGGCTTTCTTT | CASSPWTGAFF
TRBJ2-7 | 15 | TRBD1 | TRBV18 | TGTGCCAGCTCACGACCCGGGACAGCTAGCTACGAGCAGTACTTC | CASSRPGTASYEQYF
TRBJ1-5 | 14 | - | TRBV19 | TGTGCCAGTACCCTCGGACAATACAATCAGCCCCAGCATTTT | CASTLGQYNQPQHF
TRBJ1-5 | 17 | TRBD1 | TRBV27 | TGTGCCAGCAGTTTGACAGGGGGCGAAAACTATAATCAGCCCCAGCATTTT | CASSLTGGENYNQPQHF
TRBJ1-5 | 17 | - | TRBV7-6 | TGTGCCAGCAGCTCCCTAAACCCGACAGGCTCCAATCAGCCCCAGCATTTT | CASSSLNPTGSNQPQHF
TRBJ2-7 | 12 | - | TRBV29-1 | TGCAGCGTTGTGGACAGATCCTACGAGCAGTACTTC | CSVVDRSYEQYF
TRBJ2-1 | 14 | TRBD2 | TRBV7-9 | TGTGCCAGCAGCTTGGAGGGAGGGTACAATGAGCAGTTCTTC | CASSLEGGYNEQFF
TRBJ2-3 | 15 | TRBD2 | TRBV29-1 | TGCAGCGTTGAGCCTCGGGGGGGCCTCACAGATACGCAGTATTTT | CSVEPRGGLTDTQYF
TRBJ2-5 | 17 | TRBD1 | TRBV5-1 | TGCGCCAGCAGCCCCAGGGGAAGGGGGCCCAACCAAGAGACCCAGTACTTC | CASSPRGRGPNQETQYF
TRBJ2-2 | 16 | - | TRBV6-5 | TGTGCCAGCAGTTGCGGAGGGCCCCAGACCACCGGGGAGCTGTTTTTT | CASSCGGPQTTGELFF
TRBJ2-3 | 15 | TRBD2 | TRBV4-3 | TGCGCCAGCAGCCAAGTGGCGGGAGGCACAGATACGCAGTATTTT | CASSQVAGGTDTQYF
TRBJ1-5 | 14 | - | TRBV27 | TGTGCCAGCAGTCCCCTCGGGAGCAATCAGCCCCAGCATTTT | CASSPLGSNQPQHF
TRBJ2-1 | 15 | TRBD1 | TRBV5-1 | TGCGCCAGCAGCTTTACAGGGGGGAACTACAATGAGCAGTTCTTC | CASSFTGGNYNEQFF
TRBJ2-5 | 16 | TRBD2 | TRBV11-2 | TGTGCCAGCAGCTTAGGGGTGGCGGGGGGGCAAGAGACCCAGTACTTC | CASSLGVAGGQETQYF
TRBJ2-7 | 12 | - | TRBV27 | TGTGCCAGCAGTTCTAGCTCCTACGAGCAGTACTTC | CASSSSSYEQYF
TRBJ2-7 | 15 | TRBD2 | TRBV5-4 | TGTGCCAGCACCGCAGGACTAGCGGGATCCTACGAGCAGTACTTC | CASTAGLAGSYEQYF
TRBJ1-1 | 13 | - | TRBV2 | TGTGCCAGCAGTAGGCCTGGGGCAACTGAAGCTTTCTTT | CASSRPGATEAFF
TRBJ2-7 | 15 | TRBD1 | TRBV18 | TGTGCCAGCTCACCCCCCGCAGGGGGCCACTACGAGCAGTACTTC | CASSPPAGGHYEQYF
TRBJ2-7 | 13 | - | TRBV4-3 | TGCGCCAGCAGCCAAGATCGCTCCTACGAGCAGTACTTC | CASSQDRSYEQYF
TRBJ2-7 | 15 | TRBD2 | TRBV7-2 | TGTGCCAGCAGCTTAGCTAGCGGGAGGACCTACGAGCAGTACTTC | CASSLASGRTYEQYF
TRBJ2-7 | 15 | TRBD1 | TRBV14 | TGTGCCAGCAGCCGGGGACAGGGCGGGTTCTACGAGCAGTACTTC | CASSRGQGGFYEQYF
TRBJ2-7 | 14 | TRBD2 | TRBV4-1 | TGCGCCAGCAGCCAAAGCGGGAGCTCCTACGAGCAGTACTTC | CASSQSGSSYEQYF
TRBJ2-1 | 15 | - | TRBV28 | TGTGCCAGCAGTCCGGCAGGGGTCTCCTACAATGAGCAGTTCTTC | CASSPAGVSYNEQFF
TRBJ1-2 | 15 | TRBD1 | TRBV7-9 | TGTGCCAGCAGCACGACCGGGACAGGGAAATTAGGCTACACCTTC | CASSTTGTGKLGYTF
TRBJ2-3 | 17 | TRBD2 | TRBV4-1 | TGCGCCAGCAGTGGAGGACTAGCGGGAGGTGGCACAGATACGCAGTATTTT | CASSGGLAGGGTDTQYF
TRBJ2-2 | 15 | TRBD1 | TRBV30 | TGTGCCTGGACCCCCCCAGGGGGAAACACCGGGGAGCTGTTTTTT | CAWTPPGGNTGELFF
TRBJ1-2 | 14 | TRBD1 | TRBV28 | TGTGCCAGCAGTCCCGGACAGGGGGACTATGGCTACACCTTC | CASSPGQGDYGYTF
TRBJ2-5 | 17 | TRBD2 | TRBV29-1 | TGCAGCGTTGCGTGGAGCGGGAGATTCCAAAGGAAAGAGACCCAGTACTTC | CSVAWSGRFQRKETQYF
TRBJ2-3 | 17 | - | TRBV10-3 | TGTGCCATCAGTGAGTCGTGGAGGGCCCCTAGCACAGATACGCAGTATTTT | CAISESWRAPSTDTQYF
TRBJ2-1 | 15 | TRBD2 | TRBV15 | TGTGCCACCCAATCCGGGACTACCATTACCGATGAGCAGTTCTTC | CATQSGTTITDEQFF
TRBJ2-7 | 15 | TRBD1 | TRBV10-3 | TGTGCCATCAGTTCCCCGGGACAGGGGACCTACGAGCAGTACTTC | CAISSPGQGTYEQYF
TRBJ2-5 | 13 | - | TRBV5-1 | TGCGCCAGCAGCTTGGAGGGGTTAGAGACCCAGTACTTC | CASSLEGLETQYF